Sequencing of this T cell receptor beta chain was carried out in a study of blood T cell repertoires in COVID-19. Whole-study context: Sample material is recorded as cDNA or gDNA derived from T cells, B-cell-depleted T cells, or PBMCs.

In the original workflow: Estimated nucleated cell counts came from reference gene primer amplification. Generated by immunoSEQ multiplex PCR, the TCRdb table keeps only in-frame clones and is missing some. D and trimming come from the DNA, and the V and J calls and clone size come from that table. Of under 250,000 clones listed, around 92% were seen once; the top ten hold roughly 4%. Participant age was about 18 to 89 years, and participants resided in fewer than 25 US areas. This CDR3 spans 13 amino acids. Germline V lookup: CDR1 LNHDA, CDR2 SQIVND (reference sequence). Deletions cut 1 base from V and 3 bases from J, with 6 bases between.

Sample: PBMCs or T cells enriched from blood (not recorded which). The TCR sequence derives from a woman in her 30s with acute COVID-19. The rearrangement links TRBV19 to TRBJ1-2, with no clear D. CDR3 sequence reads: CASSIGGDYGYTF. The CDR3 DNA reads TGTGCCAGTAGTATAGGGGGAGACTATGGCTACACCTTC.